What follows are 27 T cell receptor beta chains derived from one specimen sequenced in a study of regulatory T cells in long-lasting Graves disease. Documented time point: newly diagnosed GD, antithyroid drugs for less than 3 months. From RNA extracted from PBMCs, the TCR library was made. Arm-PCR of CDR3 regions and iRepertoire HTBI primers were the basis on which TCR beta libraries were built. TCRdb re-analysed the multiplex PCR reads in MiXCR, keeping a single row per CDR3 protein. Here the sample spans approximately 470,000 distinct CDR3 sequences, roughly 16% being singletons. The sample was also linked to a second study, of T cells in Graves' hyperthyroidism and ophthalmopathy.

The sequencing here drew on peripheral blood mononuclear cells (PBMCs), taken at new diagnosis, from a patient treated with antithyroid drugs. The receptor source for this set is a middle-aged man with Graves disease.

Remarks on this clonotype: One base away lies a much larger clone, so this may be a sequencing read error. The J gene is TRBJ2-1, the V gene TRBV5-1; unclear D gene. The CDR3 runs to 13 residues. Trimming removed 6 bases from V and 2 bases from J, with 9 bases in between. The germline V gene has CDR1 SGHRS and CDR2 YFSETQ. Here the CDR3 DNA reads TGCGCCAGCACACTCACTACCTACAATGAGCAGTTCTTC. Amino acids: CASTLTTYNEQFF.

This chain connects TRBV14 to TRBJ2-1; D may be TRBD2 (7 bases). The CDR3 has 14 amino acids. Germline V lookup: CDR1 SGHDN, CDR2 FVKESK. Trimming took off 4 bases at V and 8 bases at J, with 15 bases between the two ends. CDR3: CASSPKRGGYEQFF. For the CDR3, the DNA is TGTGCCAGCAGCCCTAAAAGGGGGGGTTATGAGCAGTTCTTC. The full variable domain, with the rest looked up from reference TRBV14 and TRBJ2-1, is EAGVTQFPSHSVIEKGQTVTLRCDPISGHDNLYWYRRVMGKEIKFLLHFVKESKQDESGMPNNRFLAERTGGTYSTLKVQPAELEDSGVYFCASSPKRGGYEQFFGPGTRLTVL.

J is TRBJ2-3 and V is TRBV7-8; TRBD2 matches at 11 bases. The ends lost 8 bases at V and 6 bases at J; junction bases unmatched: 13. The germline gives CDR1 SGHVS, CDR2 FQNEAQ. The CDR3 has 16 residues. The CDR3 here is CASGTGTSGFWDTQYF. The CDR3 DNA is TGTGCCAGCGGCACCGGGACTAGCGGATTTTGGGATACGCAGTATTTT.

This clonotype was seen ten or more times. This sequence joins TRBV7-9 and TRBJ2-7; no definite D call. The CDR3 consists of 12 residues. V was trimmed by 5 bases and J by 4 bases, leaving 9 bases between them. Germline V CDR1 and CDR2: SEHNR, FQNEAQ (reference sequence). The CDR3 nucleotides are TGTGCCAGCAGCCCGGACGGATACGAGCAGTACTTC. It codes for CASSPDGYEQYF.

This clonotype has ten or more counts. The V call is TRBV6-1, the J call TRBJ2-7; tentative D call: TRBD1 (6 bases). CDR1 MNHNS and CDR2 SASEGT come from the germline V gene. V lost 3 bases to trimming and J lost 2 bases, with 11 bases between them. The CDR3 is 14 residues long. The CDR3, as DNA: TGTGCCAGCAGTGATCCCCGACAGGCCTACGAGCAGTACTTC. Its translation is CASSDPRQAYEQYF.

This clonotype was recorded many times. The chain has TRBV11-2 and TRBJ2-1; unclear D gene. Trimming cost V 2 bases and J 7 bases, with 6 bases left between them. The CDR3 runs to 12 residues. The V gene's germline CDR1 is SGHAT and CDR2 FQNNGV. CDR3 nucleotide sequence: TGTGCCAGCAGCTTAATCGGGAATGAGCAGTTCTTC. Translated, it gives CASSLIGNEQFF.

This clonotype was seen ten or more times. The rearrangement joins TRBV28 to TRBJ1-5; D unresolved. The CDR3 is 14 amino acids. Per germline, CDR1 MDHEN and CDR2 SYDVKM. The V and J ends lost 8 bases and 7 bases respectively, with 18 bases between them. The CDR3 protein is CASEKRALLQPQHF. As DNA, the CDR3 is TGTGCCAGCGAGAAAAGGGCGTTGCTACAGCCCCAGCATTTT.

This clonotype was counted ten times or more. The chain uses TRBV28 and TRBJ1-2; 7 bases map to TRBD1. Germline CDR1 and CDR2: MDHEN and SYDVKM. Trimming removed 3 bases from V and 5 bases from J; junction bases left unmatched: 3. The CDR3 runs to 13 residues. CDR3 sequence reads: CASSLGTEYGYTF. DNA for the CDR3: TGTGCCAGCAGTTTGGGGACAGAGTATGGCTACACCTTC.

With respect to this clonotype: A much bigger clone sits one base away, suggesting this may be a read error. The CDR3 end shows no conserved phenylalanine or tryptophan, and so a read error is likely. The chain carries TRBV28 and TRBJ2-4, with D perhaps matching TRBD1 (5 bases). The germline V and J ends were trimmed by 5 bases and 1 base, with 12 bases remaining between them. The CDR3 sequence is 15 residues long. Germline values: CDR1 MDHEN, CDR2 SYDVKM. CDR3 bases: TGTGCCAGCAGTACGCAGGGTGCGGCCAAAAACATTCAGTACCTC. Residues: CASSTQGAAKNIQYL.

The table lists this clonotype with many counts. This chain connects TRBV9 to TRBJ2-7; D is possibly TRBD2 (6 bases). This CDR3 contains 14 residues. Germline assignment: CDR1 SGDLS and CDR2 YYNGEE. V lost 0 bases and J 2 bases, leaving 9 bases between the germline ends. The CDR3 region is CASSVDSGTYEQYF. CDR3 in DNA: TGTGCCAGCAGCGTAGATAGCGGAACCTACGAGCAGTACTTC.

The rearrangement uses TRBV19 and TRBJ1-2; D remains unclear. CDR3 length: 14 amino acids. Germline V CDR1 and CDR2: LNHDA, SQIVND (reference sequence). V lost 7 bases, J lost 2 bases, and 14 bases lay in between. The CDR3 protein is CASTISWRNYGYTF. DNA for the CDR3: TGTGCCAGTACCATATCTTGGAGAAACTATGGCTACACCTTC.

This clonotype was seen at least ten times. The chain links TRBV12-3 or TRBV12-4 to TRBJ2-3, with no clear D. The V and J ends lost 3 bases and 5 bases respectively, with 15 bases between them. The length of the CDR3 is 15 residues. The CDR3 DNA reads TGTGCCAGCAGTTTTGGGGATACTGATGTAGATACGCAGTATTTT. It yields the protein CASSFGDTDVDTQYF.

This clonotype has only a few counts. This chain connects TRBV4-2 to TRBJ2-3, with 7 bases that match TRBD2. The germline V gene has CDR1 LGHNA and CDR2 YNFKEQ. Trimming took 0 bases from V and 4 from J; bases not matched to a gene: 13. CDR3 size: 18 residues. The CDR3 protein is CASSQDAVRGGVPDTQYF. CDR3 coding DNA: TGTGCCAGCAGCCAAGATGCGGTGCGTGGGGGGGTCCCAGATACGCAGTATTTT.

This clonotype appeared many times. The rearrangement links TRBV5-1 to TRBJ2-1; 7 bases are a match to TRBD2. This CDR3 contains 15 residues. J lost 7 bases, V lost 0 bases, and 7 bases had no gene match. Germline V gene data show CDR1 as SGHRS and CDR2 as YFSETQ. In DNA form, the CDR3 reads TGCGCCAGCAGCTTGGTCGCGGGAGTGGATAATGAGCAGTTCTTC. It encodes CASSLVAGVDNEQFF.

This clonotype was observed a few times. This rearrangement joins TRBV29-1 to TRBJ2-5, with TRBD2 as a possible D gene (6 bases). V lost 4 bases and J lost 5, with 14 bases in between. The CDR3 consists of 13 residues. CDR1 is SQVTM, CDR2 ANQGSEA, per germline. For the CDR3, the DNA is TGCAGCGTTGGAGAGCGGGCAAGGGAGACCCAGTACTTC. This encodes CSVGERARETQYF.

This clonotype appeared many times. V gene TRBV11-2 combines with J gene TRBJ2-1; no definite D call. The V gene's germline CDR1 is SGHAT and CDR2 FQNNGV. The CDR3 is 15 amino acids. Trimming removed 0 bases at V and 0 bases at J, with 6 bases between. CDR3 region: CASSLEPSSYNEQFF. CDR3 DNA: TGTGCCAGCAGCTTAGAGCCTAGCTCCTACAATGAGCAGTTCTTC.

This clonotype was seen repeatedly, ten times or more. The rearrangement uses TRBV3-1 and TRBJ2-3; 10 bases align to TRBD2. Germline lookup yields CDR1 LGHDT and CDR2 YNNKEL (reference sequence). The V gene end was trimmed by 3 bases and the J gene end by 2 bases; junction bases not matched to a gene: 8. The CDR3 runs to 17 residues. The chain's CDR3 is CASSHDQLAGSTDTQYF. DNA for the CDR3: TGTGCCAGCAGCCATGACCAACTAGCGGGATCCACAGATACGCAGTATTTT.

CDR3 DNA sequence: TGTGCCAGCTCCCCAGAGTACACCGGGGAGCTGTTTTTT. It specifies CASSPEYTGELFF. V usage is TRBV7-8 and J usage is TRBJ2-2; D call uncertain. CDR3 length equals 13 residues. Germline CDR1 is SGHVS and CDR2 is FQNEAQ. Trimming cost V 8 bases and J 3 bases, with 10 bases left between them.

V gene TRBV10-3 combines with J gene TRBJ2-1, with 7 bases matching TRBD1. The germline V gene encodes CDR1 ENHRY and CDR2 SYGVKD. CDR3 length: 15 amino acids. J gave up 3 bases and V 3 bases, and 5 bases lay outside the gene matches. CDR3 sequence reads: CAISDGGQIYNEQFF. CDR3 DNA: TGTGCCATCAGTGATGGGGGACAGATCTACAATGAGCAGTTCTTC.

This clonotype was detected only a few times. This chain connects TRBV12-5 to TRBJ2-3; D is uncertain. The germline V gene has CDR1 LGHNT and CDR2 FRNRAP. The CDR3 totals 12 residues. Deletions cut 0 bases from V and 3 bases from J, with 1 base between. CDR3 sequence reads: CASGLVTDTQYF. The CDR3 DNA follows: TGTGCTAGTGGTTTGGTGACAGATACGCAGTATTTT.

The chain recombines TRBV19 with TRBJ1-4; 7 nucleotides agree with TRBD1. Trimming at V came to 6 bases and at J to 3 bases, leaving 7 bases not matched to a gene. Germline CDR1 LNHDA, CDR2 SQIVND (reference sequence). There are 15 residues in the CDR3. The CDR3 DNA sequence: TGTGCCAGTAGCTCCGGGACAGAGGCTAATGAAAAACTGTTTTTT. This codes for CASSSGTEANEKLFF.

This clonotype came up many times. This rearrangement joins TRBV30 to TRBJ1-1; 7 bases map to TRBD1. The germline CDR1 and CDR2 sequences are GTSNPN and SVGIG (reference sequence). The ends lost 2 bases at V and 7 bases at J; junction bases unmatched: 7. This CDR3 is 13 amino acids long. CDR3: CAWSLVRGNEAFF. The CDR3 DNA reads TGTGCCTGGAGTCTGGTCAGGGGGAATGAAGCTTTCTTT.

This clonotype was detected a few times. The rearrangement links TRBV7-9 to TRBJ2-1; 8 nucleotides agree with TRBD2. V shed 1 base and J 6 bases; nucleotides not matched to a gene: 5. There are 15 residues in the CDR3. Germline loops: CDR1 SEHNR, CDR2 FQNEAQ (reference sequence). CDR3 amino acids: CASSLGGLALNEQFF. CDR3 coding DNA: TGTGCCAGCAGCTTAGGAGGACTAGCCCTCAATGAGCAGTTCTTC.

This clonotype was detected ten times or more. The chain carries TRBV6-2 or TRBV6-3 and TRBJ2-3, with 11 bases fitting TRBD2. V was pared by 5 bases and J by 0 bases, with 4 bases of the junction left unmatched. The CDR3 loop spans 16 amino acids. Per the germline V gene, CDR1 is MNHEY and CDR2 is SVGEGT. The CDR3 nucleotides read TGTGCCAGCAGTGACGGACTAGCGGGTAGCACAGATACGCAGTATTTT. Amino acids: CASSDGLAGSTDTQYF.

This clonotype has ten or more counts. The CDR3 DNA is TGCAGTGCTAGAGTGGGGCTAGCGGAGAACACCGGGGAGCTGTTTTTT. Translating it yields CSARVGLAENTGELFF. V and J are TRBV20-1 and TRBJ2-2; 7 bases agree with TRBD2. This CDR3 is 16 amino acids long. V dropped 1 base and J dropped 1; count of bases not matched to a gene: 6. CDR1 is DFQATT and CDR2 is SNEGSKA in the germline V gene (reference sequence).

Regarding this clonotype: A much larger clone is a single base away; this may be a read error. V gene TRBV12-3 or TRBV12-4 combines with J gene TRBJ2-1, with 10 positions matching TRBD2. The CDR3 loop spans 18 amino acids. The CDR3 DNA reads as TGTGCCATCAGTTTAAGGACTAGCGGACCGGGGAATTACAATGAGCAGTTCTTC. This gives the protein CAISLRTSGPGNYNEQFF.

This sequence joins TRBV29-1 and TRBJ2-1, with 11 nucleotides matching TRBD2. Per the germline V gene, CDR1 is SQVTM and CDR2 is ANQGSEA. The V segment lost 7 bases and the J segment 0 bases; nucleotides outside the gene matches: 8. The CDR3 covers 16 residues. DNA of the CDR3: TGCAGCGCCAAGGGACTAGCGGCCGTCTCCTACAATGAGCAGTTCTTC. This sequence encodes CSAKGLAAVSYNEQFF.